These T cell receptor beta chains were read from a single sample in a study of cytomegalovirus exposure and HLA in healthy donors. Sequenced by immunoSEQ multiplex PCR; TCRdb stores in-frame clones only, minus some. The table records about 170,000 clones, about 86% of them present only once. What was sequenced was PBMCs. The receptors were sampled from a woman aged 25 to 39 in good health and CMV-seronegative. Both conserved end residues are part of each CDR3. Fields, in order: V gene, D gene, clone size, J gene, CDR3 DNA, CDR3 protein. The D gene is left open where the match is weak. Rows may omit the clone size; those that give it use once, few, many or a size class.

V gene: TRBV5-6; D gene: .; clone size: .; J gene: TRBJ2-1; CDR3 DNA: TGTGCCAGCAGCTTGGCCGTCCTAGCTGCCTACAATGAGCAGTTCTTC; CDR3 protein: CASSLAVLAAYNEQFF
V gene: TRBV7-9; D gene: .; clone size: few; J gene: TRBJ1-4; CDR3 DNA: TGTGCCAGCAGCTTAGACCCAGGGTCTTACCGTGAAAAACTGTTTTTT; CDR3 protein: CASSLDPGSYREKLFF
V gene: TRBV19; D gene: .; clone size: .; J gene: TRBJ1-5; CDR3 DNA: TGTGCCAGTAGTTTGGGGACTTCATATAGCAATCAGCCCCAGCATTTT; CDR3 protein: CASSLGTSYSNQPQHF
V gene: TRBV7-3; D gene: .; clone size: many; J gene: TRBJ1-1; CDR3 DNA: TGTGCCAGCAATTGGGGAGCTGGGGTAAACACTGAAGCTTTCTTT; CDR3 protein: CASNWGAGVNTEAFF
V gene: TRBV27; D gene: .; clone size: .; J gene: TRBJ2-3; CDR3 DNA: TGTGCCAGCAGTTTATTGCCAGGGGAAATAGTCTCTAGCACAGATACGCAGTATTTT; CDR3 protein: CASSLLPGEIVSSTDTQYF
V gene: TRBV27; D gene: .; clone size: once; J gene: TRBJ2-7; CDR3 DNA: TGTGCCAGCAGTACGCCTTCCTTGGCCGGGAGCACCTACTTC; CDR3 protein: CASSTPSLAGSTYF
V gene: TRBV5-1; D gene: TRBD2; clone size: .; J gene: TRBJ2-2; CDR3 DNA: TGCGCCAGCAGCGCCTTCGGGGCGGGGGACACCGGGGAGCTGTTTTTT; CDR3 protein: CASSAFGAGDTGELFF
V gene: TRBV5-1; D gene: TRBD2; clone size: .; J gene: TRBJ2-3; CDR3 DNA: TGCGCCAGCAGCTTAACTAGCGGGGGGGCCTCAGATACGCAGTATTTT; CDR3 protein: CASSLTSGGASDTQYF
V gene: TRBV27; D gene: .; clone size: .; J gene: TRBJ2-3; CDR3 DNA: TGTGCCAGCAGTTTAGGATCCACAGATACGCAGTATTTT; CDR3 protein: CASSLGSTDTQYF
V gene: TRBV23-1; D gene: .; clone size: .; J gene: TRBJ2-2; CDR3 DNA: TGCGCCAGCACATGGGAAGACGGGAGACGTCCCGGGGAGCTGTTTTTT; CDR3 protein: CASTWEDGRRPGELFF